The source of this TCR beta chain is a study of cytomegalovirus exposure and HLA in healthy donors (TCRdb year 2017). Regarding the complete study: According to an earlier analysis of 587 of the donors, about 179 million T cells yielded some 110 million unique TCR beta sequences and roughly 280 Gb of sequence data. Besides the first cohort of some 670 subjects, a separate validation cohort made up of 90 to 150 different subjects was used. Across approximately 400 genotyped donors of the cohort, an average of roughly 200,000 unique TCR beta nucleotide sequences per donor were sequenced, and approximately 19% of those sequences were non-productive. The later analysis used no new phenotypic data to find candidate immune exposures, relying instead on TCR beta sequences and their occurrence across donors. A handful of DR-DQ haplotypes were handled as single units for association and clustering because linkage in the cohort was strong. Class I and class II HLA loci were covered by the typing at four-digit resolution. Every repertoire in the discovery cohort had been generated on one and the same sequencing platform. An early release covering about 600 HLA-typed donors comprised approximately 290 gigabases of sequencing data and 85 million or so unique TCR sequences. Typing coverage differed by locus: A, B, C, DRB1 and DQB1 were typed in roughly 620-640 donors, DQA1 in about 550, DPA1 in around 600, and DPB1 in 400 to 490. Of the roughly 410 genotyped donors, over 80% were placed in the genetic ancestry cluster associated with self-reported Caucasian donors. A later genetic analysis took genome-wide SNP genotypes for about three fifths of the roughly 700 donors and used that subset as a discovery cohort. The study combined high-throughput TCR immunosequencing, statistical association of individual TCRs with disease status, and machine learning to predict cytomegalovirus infection status. The study was designed to test whether signatures of past pathogen exposure could be identified by cataloging public T cell receptors. An earlier analysis of some 500 of the donors applied high-throughput TCR beta sequencing to assess whether each TCR beta V gene segment acted as functional or pseudogenic. The study profiled the T cell repertoires of hundreds of subjects by immunosequencing and related them to cytomegalovirus serostatus. A later analysis re-analyzed previously published TCR beta repertoires from roughly 600 donors and added high-resolution HLA genotyping to study TCR occurrence patterns. Donor age, sex, ethnicity and CMV serostatus were collected together with the repertoire data.

The cohort consisted of approximately 690 healthy bone marrow donors. Cohort members were all nominally healthy when sampled, although unrecorded immune exposures were likely present. The donor was CMV seronegative and belonged to the group of approximately 320 seronegative cohort members. A peripheral blood sample was provided by each donor, and peripheral blood mononuclear cells were used for TCR beta sequencing. Genomic DNA extraction from the blood cell samples was performed with the Qiagen DNeasy Blood Extraction Kit. Looking up the germline V gene yields CDR1 LGHNA and CDR2 YNFKEQ. The CDR3 measures 14 amino acids from cysteine to phenylalanine. Only the CDR3 portion is preserved as DNA: 42 bases, with reading frame beginning at the first base. Findings and caveats that apply to the study as a whole: A later genetic analysis associated a missense DCLRE1C variant with V-gene and J-gene trimming of TCR beta chains, and an independent cohort replicated the association. For the cohort, immune exposure information was limited to CMV serostatus. Linkage disequilibrium might explain the correlated functional status among segregating V segments, but an unknown experimental factor could not be excluded. A later analysis found that TCR association rates varied across HLA loci, with DRB1 alleles showing the most associated TCRs and HLA-C alleles the fewest. The classifier was reported to diagnose cytomegalovirus status with high specificity and sensitivity in both the original and validation cohorts. When HLA alleles, especially DR and DQ, strongly co-occurred, attributing TCR associations to individual alleles was difficult. Roughly uniform sequencing depth across donors was assumed in presence/absence analyses, although this assumption may not hold. In a later analysis, most CMV-associated TCR beta chains were found to appear HLA-restricted, with HLA associations seemingly driven largely by CMV exposure. A further reported finding was that TCR beta sequences accurately predicted the HLA-A and HLA-B alleles for most subjects in the first cohort. Because HLA typing was missing for some donors at each locus, association tests included only the typed subset. Specific HLA alleles were associated with more than 15,000 TCR beta sequences at a false discovery rate of 0.05 in a later analysis. Most TCR sequences were seen in very few donors, while some public TCRs were found in many individuals. In the study, some 160 TCR beta chains were listed as associated with cytomegalovirus. It was suggested by the authors that the approach could potentially be generalized to other disease states and immunological phenotypes. In an earlier analysis of approximately 590 of the donors, most TCR beta V segments were observed in productive rearrangements about 90% or about 30% of the time, broadly matching IMGT annotations. A later analysis reported that several top co-occurrence clusters appeared linked to parvovirus B19, influenza, CMV and Epstein-Barr virus. In a later analysis, HLA-associated TCR beta chains were found to be more clonally expanded and to have lower generation probabilities than equally common non-associated chains. In this cohort, only TCR beta chains were sequenced, and detectable features were limited by the absence of alpha or paired-chain data. The earlier analysis of 450 to 700 of the donors excluded roughly 17 rarely observed V segments, including chromosome 9 orphons, because counts were too low. A cluster of highly shared sequence variants was judged likely to represent a technical artifact of the sequencing pipeline. Because the 87-base-pair reads could not distinguish some IMGT-functional V segments, including TRBV6-2 and TRBV6-3, those segments were excluded. A later genetic analysis reported fewer N-insertions in productive TCRs among donors in an Asian-associated ancestry cluster than the roughly 640-donor mean. In vitro tests confirmed that three of the cytomegalovirus-associated TCR beta chains recognize cytomegalovirus antigens.

The method behind the library was the immunoSEQ multiplex PCR assay. For the multiplex PCR, a mixture combining 60 forward primers for TCR Vbeta segments and 13 reverse primers for TCR Jbeta segments was used. The CDR3 region of rearranged TCR beta genes was amplified from genomic DNA with a multiplex PCR assay. Amplified TCR beta libraries were sequenced as 87-base-pair reads on the Illumina HiSeq System. As for the original processing: In a later analysis, some 80 million unique TCR beta chains were counted across the 690 or so repertoires, and approximately 11 million of these chains were shared by at least two donors. Raw reads were error-corrected and collapsed into unique sequences by a nearest-neighbor algorithm in which closely related sequences were merged to remove PCR and sequencing errors. To assign V, D and J gene segments, CDR3 sequences were aligned to IMGT reference sequences. For a sequence to be retained, a match of at least six nucleotides to both a V gene segment and a J gene segment was required. A rearrangement was called productive if the CDR3 had no stop codons and remained in frame with V and J, and every other rearrangement was called non-productive. CDR3 was defined by IMGT convention, running from the second conserved V-encoded cysteine to the conserved J-encoded phenylalanine. The earlier analysis of about 590 of the donors excluded sequences that lacked an unambiguous match to a single V gene segment. In an earlier analysis of 587 of the donors, a V segment was called functional when productive rearrangements were above 56.7%, and segregating when the standard deviation between donors exceeded 5%. A statistical classification framework was built to diagnose cytomegalovirus status from the catalog of TCR beta chain sequences. V and J gene assignment, in a later analysis, came from comparing TCR nucleotide sequences with IMGT/GENE-DB human TR gene sequences. In a later analysis, CDR3 sequences and most-parsimonious VDJ recombination scenarios were assigned using the TCRdist pipeline. A later analysis defined each TCR beta chain by its CDR3 amino acid sequence plus V-gene family, and excluded reads lacking a unique V-gene family. As a way to deal with suspected cross-contamination and a sequencing artifact, a later analysis dropped more than 500 nucleotide sequences that were highly shared and had low generation probability. A later analysis calculated a clonal expansion index for each public chain from normalized within-repertoire ranks of inferred template counts. Generation probabilities in a later analysis came from a VDJ recombination model fitted to out-of-frame rearrangements, and those results were checked against IGoR. In a later analysis, hypergeometric tests were used to score TCR-TCR, TCR-HLA and TCR-CMV co-occurrence, with a repertoire-size bias correction applied to TCR pairs. A later analysis estimated false discovery rates by permuting HLA or CMV assignments 20 times. In a later analysis, co-occurring TCRs were grouped using DBSCAN, with TCRdist sequence similarity added in when clustering inside HLA-allele-positive subsets. For co-occurrence clustering, repertoires with fewer than 30,000 or more than 120,000 public chains were excluded, along with five repertoires with anomalous nucleotide sharing. Imported from immuneACCESS, the table was reduced by TCRdb to in-frame sequences with V and J called. These copies leave out some clones; in studies compared against another copy, an unresolved V gene accounts for under half, and the cause of the remainder is not known. V, J and clone size were drawn from that table, and D and trimming were deduced from the DNA. Here the sample has about 170,000 clones; 80% to 90% occur a single time. 0.77% of the sample comes from the top ten.

On this clone: What this receptor recognizes is not known. Relative to the germline gene, one junction end is altered; a read error may explain this.

The chain is encoded by TRBV4-2 joined to TRBJ2-7; a stretch of 8 junction bases matches TRBD2. The sequencing input was PBMCs. The sequence derives from a woman between 18 and 29 years old in good health and CMV-seronegative. The DNA reads TGTGCCAGCAGCCCCCGGGGGACTAGTGGAGAGCTGTACTTC. Translated, it gives CASSPRGTSGELYF.